The 7 T cell receptor beta chains below were found in one sample sequenced in a study of immune evolution from preneoplasia to lung adenocarcinoma. Data came from immunoSEQ multiplex PCR; TCRdb stores just in-frame clones and leaves some out. The sample contains roughly 4,600 clones, 77% of which appear only once. The specimen was FFPE lung adenocarcinoma in situ tissue. The source of these receptors is a person between 60 and 79 years old with lung adenocarcinoma.

V usage is TRBV7-8 and J usage is TRBJ1-5; D may be TRBD1 (5 bases). The CDR3 has 15 residues. Germline CDR1 reads SGHVS; CDR2 reads FQNEAQ. Deletions cut 6 bases from V and 6 bases from J, with 18 bases between. In DNA form, the CDR3 reads TGTGCCAGCAGTCCTAGGGGAGAGAATGGTCAGCCCCAGCATTTT. It is translated as CASSPRGENGQPQHF. Complete variable domain (other parts from reference TRBV7-8 and TRBJ1-5): GAGVSQSPRYKVAKRGQDVALRCDPISGHVSLFWYQQALGQGPEFLTYFQNEAQLDKSGLPSDRFFAERPEGSVSTLKIQRTQQEDSAVYLCASSPRGENGQPQHFGDGTRLSIL.

V usage is TRBV28 and J usage is TRBJ1-5, with D possibly being TRBD1 (6 bases). The germline V gene encodes CDR1 MDHEN and CDR2 SYDVKM. Trimming pared 6 bases from V and 0 bases from J, leaving 15 bases between. The CDR3 has 16 residues. The DNA for the CDR3 is TGTGCCAGCAGAACGCTACAGGGAAATAGCAATCAGCCCCAGCATTTT. This codes for CASRTLQGNSNQPQHF.

This clone appeared once. This chain uses TRBV7-2 with TRBJ1-5; D may be TRBD1 (6 bases). This CDR3 comprises 13 residues. Germline V CDR1 and CDR2: SGHTA, FQGNSA. Trimming pared 5 bases from V and 5 bases from J, leaving 10 bases between. CDR3 amino acids: CASSQRTDQPQHF. The CDR3 bases are TGTGCCAGCAGCCAGAGGACAGATCAGCCCCAGCATTTT.

The chain has TRBV7-2 and TRBJ2-5; 10 positions agree with TRBD2. The CDR3 runs 22 residues. J lost 2 bases, V lost 0 bases, and 21 bases had no gene match. The germline gives CDR1 SGHTA, CDR2 FQGNSA. CDR3 sequence (DNA): TGTGCCAGCAGCTTAGCGCCTAGCGGGCCTAGCGGGGGAATAAACCCACAAGAGACCCAGTACTTC. Translating it yields CASSLAPSGPSGGINPQETQYF.

The V call is TRBV5-1, the J call TRBJ2-5; TRBD1 is a possible D gene (7 bases). Germline values: CDR1 SGHRS, CDR2 YFSETQ. This CDR3 has 16 amino acids. V shed 0 bases and J shed 5 bases, with 17 bases lying between them. The CDR3 here is CASSLAASEGAETQYF. CDR3 DNA sequence: TGCGCCAGCAGCTTGGCGGCTAGCGAGGGGGCGGAGACCCAGTACTTC.

The V gene is TRBV4-1, the J gene TRBJ1-3; no reliable D call. Looked up from germline, CDR1 is MGHRA and CDR2 is YSYEKL. The V gene lost 1 base and the J gene lost 0 bases, with 10 bases spanning the gap. This CDR3 comprises 16 residues. DNA for the CDR3: TGCGCCAGCAGCCAAGGAGGTTGGGTCTCTGGAAACACCATATATTTT. This codes for CASSQGGWVSGNTIYF.

This chain links TRBV29-1 with TRBJ2-3; TRBD2 might be the D (7 bases). V lost 4 bases to trimming and J lost 2 bases, with 10 bases between them. The CDR3 runs to 13 residues. Germline lookup yields CDR1 SQVTM and CDR2 ANQGSEA. The CDR3 nucleotides are TGCAGCGTTGTAGGGGGGGCCACAGATACGCAGTATTTT. Translation gives CSVVGGATDTQYF.